The source of this TCR beta chain is a study of molecular identifiers for immune sequencing clone quantification. This clonotype came up many times. From about 21,000 to 970,000 sorted cells, naive CD8 libraries were generated with 10%, 30% or 50% RNA. V was shortened by 6 bases and J by 3 bases, with 14 bases between the two germline ends. The length of the CDR3 is 14 residues. TCRdb processed the PCR reads anew with MiXCR; each CDR3 protein has one entry. The sample has roughly 93,000 distinct CDR3 sequences, 15% to 20% seen once. The chain is built from TRBV12-3 or TRBV12-4 and TRBJ1-1; tentative D call: TRBD1 (5 bases). The receptor's source is a human donor in good health. Some libraries in this study had Jurkat cell RNA spiked in. Sequencing input: naive CD8+ T cells from blood, with Jurkat cell RNA spiked in. Stated subset: FACS-sorted CD8+CD4-CCR7+CD45RA+ naive T cells. The CDR3 DNA reads as TGTGCCAGCAGCTTGACCCGAGGGGACACTGAAGCTTTCTTT. Translating it yields CASSLTRGDTEAFF.